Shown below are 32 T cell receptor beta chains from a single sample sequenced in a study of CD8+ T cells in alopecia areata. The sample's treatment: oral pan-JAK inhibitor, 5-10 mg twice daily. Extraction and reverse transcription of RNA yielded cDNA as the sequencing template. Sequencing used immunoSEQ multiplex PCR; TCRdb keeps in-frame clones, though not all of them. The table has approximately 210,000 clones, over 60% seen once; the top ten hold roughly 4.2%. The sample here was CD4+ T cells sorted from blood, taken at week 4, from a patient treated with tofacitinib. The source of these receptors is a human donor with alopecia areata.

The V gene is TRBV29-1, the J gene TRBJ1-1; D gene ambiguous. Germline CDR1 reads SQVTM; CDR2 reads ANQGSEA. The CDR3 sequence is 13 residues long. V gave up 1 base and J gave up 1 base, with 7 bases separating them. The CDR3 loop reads CSVEGPSNTEAFF. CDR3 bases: TGCAGCGTTGAAGGACCTTCGAACACTGAAGCTTTCTTT.

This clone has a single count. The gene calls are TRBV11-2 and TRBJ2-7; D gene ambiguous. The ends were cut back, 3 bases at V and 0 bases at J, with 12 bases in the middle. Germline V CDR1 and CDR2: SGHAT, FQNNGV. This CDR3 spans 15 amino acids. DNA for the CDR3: TGTGCCAGCAGCTTGGTCCAGGTTAGCTCCTACGAGCAGTACTTC. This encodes CASSLVQVSSYEQYF.

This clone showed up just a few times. DNA for the CDR3: TGCGCCAGCAGCTTACACACCACGGGGGGAGAGACCCAGTACTTC. Protein product: CASSLHTTGGETQYF. The chain combines TRBV5-1 with TRBJ2-5, with 7 bases that match TRBD2. Germline-derived CDR1 and CDR2 are SGHRS and YFSETQ. This CDR3 contains 15 residues. The V gene end was trimmed by 2 bases and the J gene end by 4 bases; junction bases not matched to a gene: 8.

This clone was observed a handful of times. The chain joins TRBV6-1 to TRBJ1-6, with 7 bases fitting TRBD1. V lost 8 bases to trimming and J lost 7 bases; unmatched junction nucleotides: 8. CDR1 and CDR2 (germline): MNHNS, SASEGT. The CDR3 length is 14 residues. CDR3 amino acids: CASGAGGTNSPLHF. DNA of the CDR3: TGTGCCAGCGGAGCAGGGGGGACCAATTCACCCCTCCACTTT.

The CDR3 here is CASSYPPAGTEQYF. The CDR3 bases are TGTGCCAGCAGTTACCCCCCCGCGGGCACCGAGCAGTACTTC. V usage is TRBV6-5 and J usage is TRBJ2-7; the D gene is possibly TRBD2 (5 bases). V was cut by 2 bases and J by 6 bases, with 14 bases left in between. The CDR3 loop spans 14 amino acids. Germline lookup yields CDR1 MNHEY and CDR2 SVGAGI.

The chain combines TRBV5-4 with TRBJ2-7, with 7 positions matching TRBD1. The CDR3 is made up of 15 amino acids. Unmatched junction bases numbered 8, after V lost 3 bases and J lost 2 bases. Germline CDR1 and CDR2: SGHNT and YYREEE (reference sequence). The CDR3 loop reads CASSSQWDSPYEQYF. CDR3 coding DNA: TGTGCCAGCAGCTCTCAGTGGGACAGCCCCTACGAGCAGTACTTC.

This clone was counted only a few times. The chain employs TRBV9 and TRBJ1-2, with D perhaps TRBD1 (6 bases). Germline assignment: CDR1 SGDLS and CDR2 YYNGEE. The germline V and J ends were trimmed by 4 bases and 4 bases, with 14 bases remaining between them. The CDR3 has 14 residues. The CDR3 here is CASSPPGAIYGYTF. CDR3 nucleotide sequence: TGTGCCAGCAGCCCTCCGGGGGCAATCTATGGCTACACCTTC. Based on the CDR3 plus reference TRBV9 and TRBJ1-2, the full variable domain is DSGVTQTPKHLITATGQRVTLRCSPRSGDLSVYWYQQSLDQGLQFLIQYYNGEERAKGNILERFSAQQFPDLHSELNLSSLELGDSALYFCASSPPGAIYGYTFGSGTRLTVV.

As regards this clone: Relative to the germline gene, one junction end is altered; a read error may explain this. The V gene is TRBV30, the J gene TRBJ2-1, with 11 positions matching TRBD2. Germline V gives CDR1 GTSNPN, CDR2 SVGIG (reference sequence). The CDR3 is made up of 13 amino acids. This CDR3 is CAWSSSGGSPGIF. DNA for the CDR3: TGTGCCTGGAGTTCTAGCGGGGGGTCGCCGGGGATCTTC.

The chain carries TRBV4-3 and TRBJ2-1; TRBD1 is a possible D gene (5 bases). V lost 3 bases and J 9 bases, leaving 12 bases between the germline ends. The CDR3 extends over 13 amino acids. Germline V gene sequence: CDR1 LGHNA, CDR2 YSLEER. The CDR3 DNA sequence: TGCGCCAGCAGCCAGCATCCTGACAGTGAGCAGTTCTTC. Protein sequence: CASSQHPDSEQFF.

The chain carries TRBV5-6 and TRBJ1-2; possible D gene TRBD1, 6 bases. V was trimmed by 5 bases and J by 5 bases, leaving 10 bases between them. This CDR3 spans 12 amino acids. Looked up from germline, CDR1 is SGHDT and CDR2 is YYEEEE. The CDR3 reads CASREGGYGYTF. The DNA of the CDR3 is TGTGCCAGCAGGGAAGGGGGTTATGGCTACACCTTC.

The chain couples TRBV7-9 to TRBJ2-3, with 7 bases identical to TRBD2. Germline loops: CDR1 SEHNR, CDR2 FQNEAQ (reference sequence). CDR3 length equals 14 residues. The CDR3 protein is CATSWRGSTDTQYF. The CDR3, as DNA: TGTGCTACCTCGTGGCGGGGGAGCACAGATACGCAGTATTTT.

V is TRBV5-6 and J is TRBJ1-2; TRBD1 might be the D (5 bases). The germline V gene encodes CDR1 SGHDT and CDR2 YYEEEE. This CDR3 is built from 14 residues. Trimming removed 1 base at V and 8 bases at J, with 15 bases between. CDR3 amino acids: CASSLPGSLGGYTF. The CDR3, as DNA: TGTGCCAGCAGCTTGCCAGGGTCTCTCGGCGGCTACACCTTC.

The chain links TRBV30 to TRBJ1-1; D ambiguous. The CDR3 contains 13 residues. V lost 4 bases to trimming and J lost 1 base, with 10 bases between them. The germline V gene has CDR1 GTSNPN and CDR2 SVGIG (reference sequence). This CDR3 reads CAWNNLPNTEAFF. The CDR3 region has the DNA TGTGCCTGGAATAATCTCCCGAACACTGAAGCTTTCTTT.

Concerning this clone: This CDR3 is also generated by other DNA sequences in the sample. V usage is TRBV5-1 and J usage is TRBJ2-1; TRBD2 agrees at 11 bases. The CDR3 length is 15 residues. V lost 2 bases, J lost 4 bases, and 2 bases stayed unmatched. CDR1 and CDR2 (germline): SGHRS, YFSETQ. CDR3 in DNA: TGCGCCAGCAGCTTTTCTAGCGGGGGGTACAATGAGCAGTTCTTC. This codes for CASSFSSGGYNEQFF.

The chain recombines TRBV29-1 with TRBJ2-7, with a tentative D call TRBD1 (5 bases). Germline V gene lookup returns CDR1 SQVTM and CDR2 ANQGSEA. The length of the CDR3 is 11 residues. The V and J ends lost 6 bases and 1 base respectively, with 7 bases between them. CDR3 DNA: TGCAGCGTCCAGGGATCCTACGAGCAGTACTTC. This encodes CSVQGSYEQYF.

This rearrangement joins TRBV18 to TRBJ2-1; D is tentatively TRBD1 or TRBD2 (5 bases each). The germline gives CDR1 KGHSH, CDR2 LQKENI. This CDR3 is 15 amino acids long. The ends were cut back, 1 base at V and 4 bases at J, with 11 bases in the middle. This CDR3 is CASSPLGTDYNEQFF. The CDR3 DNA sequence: TGTGCCAGCTCACCACTGGGGACGGATTACAATGAGCAGTTCTTC. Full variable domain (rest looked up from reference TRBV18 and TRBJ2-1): NAGVMQNPRHLVRRRGQEARLRCSPMKGHSHVYWYRQLPEEGLKFMVYLQKENIIDESGMPKERFSAEFPKEGPSILRIQQVVRGDSAAYFCASSPLGTDYNEQFFGPGTRLTVL.

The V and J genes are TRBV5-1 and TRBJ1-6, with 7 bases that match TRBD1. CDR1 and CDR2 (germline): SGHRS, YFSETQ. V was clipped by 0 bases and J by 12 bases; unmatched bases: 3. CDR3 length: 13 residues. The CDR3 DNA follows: TGCGCCAGCAGCTTGGTCGGGACAGAACCCCTCCACTTT. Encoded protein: CASSLVGTEPLHF.

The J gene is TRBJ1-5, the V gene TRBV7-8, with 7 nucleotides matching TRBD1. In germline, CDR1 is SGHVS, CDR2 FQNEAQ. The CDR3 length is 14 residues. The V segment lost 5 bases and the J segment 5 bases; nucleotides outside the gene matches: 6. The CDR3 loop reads CASSPRDSHQPQHF. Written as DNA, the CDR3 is TGTGCCAGCAGCCCCCGGGACAGTCATCAGCCCCAGCATTTT.

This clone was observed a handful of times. In DNA form, the CDR3 reads TGTGCCAGCAGCTTCGGGACTTCTAACACAGATACGCAGTATTTT. It codes for CASSFGTSNTDTQYF. This sequence joins TRBV5-5 and TRBJ2-3; tentative D call: TRBD2 (6 bases). The V end was cut by 2 bases, the J end by 2 bases, with 12 bases between. The CDR3 consists of 15 residues. Germline CDR1 is SGHKS and CDR2 is YYEKEE (reference sequence).

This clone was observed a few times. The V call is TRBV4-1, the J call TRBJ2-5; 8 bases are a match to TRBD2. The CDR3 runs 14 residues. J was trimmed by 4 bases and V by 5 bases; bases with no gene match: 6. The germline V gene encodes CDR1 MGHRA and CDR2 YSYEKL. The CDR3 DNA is TGCGCCAGCAGCTCCGGGGGGGCCGGAGAGACCCAGTACTTC. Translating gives CASSSGGAGETQYF.

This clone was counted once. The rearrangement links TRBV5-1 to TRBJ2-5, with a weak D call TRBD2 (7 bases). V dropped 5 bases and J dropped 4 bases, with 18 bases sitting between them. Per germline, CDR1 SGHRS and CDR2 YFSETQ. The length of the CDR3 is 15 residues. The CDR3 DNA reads TGCGCCAGCAGTTCCCCGAGGGGGGGCCGAGAGACCCAGTACTTC. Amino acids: CASSSPRGGRETQYF.

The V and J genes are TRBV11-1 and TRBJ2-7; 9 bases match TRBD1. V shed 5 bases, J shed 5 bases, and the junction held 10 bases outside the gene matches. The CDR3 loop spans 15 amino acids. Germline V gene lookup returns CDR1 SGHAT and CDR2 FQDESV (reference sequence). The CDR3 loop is CASSTHFGQGNEQYF. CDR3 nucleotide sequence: TGTGCCAGCAGCACCCACTTCGGACAGGGGAACGAGCAGTACTTC. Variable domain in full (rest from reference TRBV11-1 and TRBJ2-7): EAEVAQSPRYKITEKSQAVAFWCDPISGHATLYWYRQILGQGPELLVQFQDESVVDDSQLPKDRFSAERLKGVDSTLKIQPAELGDSAMYLCASSTHFGQGNEQYFGPGTRLTVT.

This CDR3 is CASSLDRNTDTQYF. The CDR3 nucleotides are TGTGCCAGCAGTTTAGACAGAAACACAGATACGCAGTATTTT. The chain is built from TRBV28 and TRBJ2-3; D possibly corresponds to TRBD1 (5 bases). CDR1 and CDR2 from the germline V gene are MDHEN and SYDVKM. The V end lost 2 bases, the J end lost 2 bases, and 8 bases lay between the germline ends. This CDR3 spans 14 amino acids. Using reference TRBV28 and TRBJ2-3 for the parts outside the CDR3, the full variable domain is DVKVTQSSRYLVKRTGEKVFLECVQDMDHENMFWYRQDPGLGLRLIYFSYDVKMKEKGDIPEGYSVSREKKERFSLILESASTNQTSMYLCASSLDRNTDTQYFGPGTRLTVL.

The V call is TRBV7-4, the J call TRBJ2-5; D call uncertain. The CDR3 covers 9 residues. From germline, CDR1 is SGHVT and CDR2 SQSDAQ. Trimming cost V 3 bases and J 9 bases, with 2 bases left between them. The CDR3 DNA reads TGTGCCAGCAGCTTCCCCCAGTACTTC. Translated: CASSFPQYF.

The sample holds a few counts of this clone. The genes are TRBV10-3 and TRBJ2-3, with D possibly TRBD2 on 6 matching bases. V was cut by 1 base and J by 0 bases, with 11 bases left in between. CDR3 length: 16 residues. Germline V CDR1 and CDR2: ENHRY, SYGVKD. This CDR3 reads CAISEFRGTSTDTQYF. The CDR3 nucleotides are TGTGCCATCAGTGAGTTCCGGGGGACTAGCACAGATACGCAGTATTTT.

CDR3 DNA sequence: TGCGCCAGCAGCCAAGTGCCGGGGGAAAAACTGTTTTTT. Protein product: CASSQVPGEKLFF. The rearrangement uses TRBV4-3 and TRBJ1-4; no clear D. The CDR3 length is 13 residues. The ends were cut back, 1 base at V and 8 bases at J, with 8 bases in the middle. CDR1 is LGHNA and CDR2 is YSLEER in the germline V gene.

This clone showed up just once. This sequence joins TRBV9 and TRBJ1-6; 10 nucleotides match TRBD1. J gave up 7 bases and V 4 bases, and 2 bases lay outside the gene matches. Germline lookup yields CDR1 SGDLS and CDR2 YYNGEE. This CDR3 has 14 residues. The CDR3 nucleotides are TGTGCCAGCAGCTTGGGACAGGGGAATTCACCCCTCCACTTT. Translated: CASSLGQGNSPLHF.

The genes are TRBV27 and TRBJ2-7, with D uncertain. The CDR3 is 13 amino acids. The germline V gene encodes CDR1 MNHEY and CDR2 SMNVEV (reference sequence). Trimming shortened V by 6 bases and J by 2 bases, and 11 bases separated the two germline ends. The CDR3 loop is CASSSGKAYEQYF. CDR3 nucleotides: TGTGCCAGCAGCTCAGGAAAGGCCTACGAGCAGTACTTC.

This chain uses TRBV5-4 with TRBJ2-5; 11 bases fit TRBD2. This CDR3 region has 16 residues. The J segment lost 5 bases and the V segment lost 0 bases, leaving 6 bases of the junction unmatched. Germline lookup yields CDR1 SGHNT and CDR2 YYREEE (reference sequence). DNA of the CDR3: TGTGCCAGCAGCTTGGGGGCTAGCGGGGGGCTTGAGACCCAGTACTTC. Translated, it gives CASSLGASGGLETQYF.

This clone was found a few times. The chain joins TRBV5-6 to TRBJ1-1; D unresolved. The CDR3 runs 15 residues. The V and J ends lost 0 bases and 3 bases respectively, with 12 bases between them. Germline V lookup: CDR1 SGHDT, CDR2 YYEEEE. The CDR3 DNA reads TGTGCCAGCAGCTTGGTAGGGTCGGTGGACACTGAAGCTTTCTTT. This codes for CASSLVGSVDTEAFF.

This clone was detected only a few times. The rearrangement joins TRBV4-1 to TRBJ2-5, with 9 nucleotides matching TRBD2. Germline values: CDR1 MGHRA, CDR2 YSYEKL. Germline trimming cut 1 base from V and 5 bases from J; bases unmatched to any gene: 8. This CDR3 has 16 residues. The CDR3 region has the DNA TGCGCCAGCAGCCAAGGATTTGGCGGGGGGGAGGAGACCCAGTACTTC. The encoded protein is CASSQGFGGGEETQYF.

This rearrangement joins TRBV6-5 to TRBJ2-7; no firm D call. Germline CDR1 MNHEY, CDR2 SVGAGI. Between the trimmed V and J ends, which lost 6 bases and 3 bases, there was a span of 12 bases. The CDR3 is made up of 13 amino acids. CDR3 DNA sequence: TGTGCCAGCAGCGTTATGGGGTACTACGAGCAGTACTTC. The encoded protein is CASSVMGYYEQYF.